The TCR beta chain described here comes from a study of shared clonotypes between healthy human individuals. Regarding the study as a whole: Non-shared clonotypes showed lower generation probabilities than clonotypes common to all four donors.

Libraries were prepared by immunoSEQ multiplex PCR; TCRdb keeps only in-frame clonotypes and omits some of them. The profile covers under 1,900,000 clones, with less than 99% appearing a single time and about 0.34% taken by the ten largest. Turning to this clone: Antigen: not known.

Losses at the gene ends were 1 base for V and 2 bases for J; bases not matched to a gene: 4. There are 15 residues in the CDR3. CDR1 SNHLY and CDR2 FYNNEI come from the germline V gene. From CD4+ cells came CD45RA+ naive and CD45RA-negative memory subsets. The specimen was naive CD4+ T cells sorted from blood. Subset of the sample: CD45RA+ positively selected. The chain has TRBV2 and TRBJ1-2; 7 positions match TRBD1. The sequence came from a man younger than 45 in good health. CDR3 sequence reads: CASSEGRQGNYGYTF. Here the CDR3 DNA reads TGTGCCAGCAGTGAAGGGCGACAGGGCAACTATGGCTACACCTTC.